The sequence of this T cell receptor beta chain was determined in a study of response to subunit inactivated influenza vaccine. In TCRdb, the RT-PCR reads were re-called with MiXCR into one record per CDR3 protein. The sample has more than 400,000 distinct CDR3 sequences, 11% seen once. Overall study findings and caveats: The study's authors posited that every seasonal influenza vaccination enlists few new T cells.

The CDR3 has 14 residues. CDR1 is DFQATT and CDR2 is SNEGSKA in the germline V gene (reference sequence). V dropped 4 bases and J dropped 1 base, with 11 bases sitting between them. As concerns this clonotype: Antigen: not known.

This specimen was PBMCs from blood, taken around seven weeks after vaccination. The V and J genes are TRBV20-1 and TRBJ1-5; D ambiguous. This receptor was taken from a man between 50 and 59 years old who received an inactivated influenza vaccine. The CDR3 DNA sequence: TGCAGTGCTACAGGCTACGAGAGCAATCAGCCCCAGCATTTT. Protein: CSATGYESNQPQHF.